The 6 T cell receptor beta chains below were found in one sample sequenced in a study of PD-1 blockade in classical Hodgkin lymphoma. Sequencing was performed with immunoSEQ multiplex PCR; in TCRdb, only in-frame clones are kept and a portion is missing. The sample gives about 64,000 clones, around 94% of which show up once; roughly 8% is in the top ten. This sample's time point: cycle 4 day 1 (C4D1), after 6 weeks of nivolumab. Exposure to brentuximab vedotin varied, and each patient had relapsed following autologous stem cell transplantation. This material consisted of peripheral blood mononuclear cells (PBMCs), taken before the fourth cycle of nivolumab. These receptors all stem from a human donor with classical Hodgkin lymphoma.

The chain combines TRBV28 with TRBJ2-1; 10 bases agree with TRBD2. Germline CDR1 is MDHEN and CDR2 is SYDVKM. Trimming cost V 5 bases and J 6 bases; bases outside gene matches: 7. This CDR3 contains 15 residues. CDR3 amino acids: CASSPRTSGSNEQFF. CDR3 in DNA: TGTGCCAGCAGTCCTCGGACTAGCGGATCCAATGAGCAGTTCTTC. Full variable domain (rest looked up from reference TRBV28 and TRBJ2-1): DVKVTQSSRYLVKRTGEKVFLECVQDMDHENMFWYRQDPGLGLRLIYFSYDVKMKEKGDIPEGYSVSREKKERFSLILESASTNQTSMYLCASSPRTSGSNEQFFGPGTRLTVL.

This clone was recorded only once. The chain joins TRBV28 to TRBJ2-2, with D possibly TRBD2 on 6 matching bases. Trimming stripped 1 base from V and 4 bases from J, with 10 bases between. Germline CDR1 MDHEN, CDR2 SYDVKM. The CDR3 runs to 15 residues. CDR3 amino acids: CASSLSGGGTGELFF. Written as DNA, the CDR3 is TGTGCCAGCAGTTTATCCGGGGGAGGCACCGGGGAGCTGTTTTTT.

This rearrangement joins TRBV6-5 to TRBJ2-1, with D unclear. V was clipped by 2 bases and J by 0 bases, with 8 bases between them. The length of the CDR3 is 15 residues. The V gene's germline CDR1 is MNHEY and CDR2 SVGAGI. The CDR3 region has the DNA TGTGCCAGCAGTTACGATGCAGGCTCCTACAATGAGCAGTTCTTC. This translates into CASSYDAGSYNEQFF.

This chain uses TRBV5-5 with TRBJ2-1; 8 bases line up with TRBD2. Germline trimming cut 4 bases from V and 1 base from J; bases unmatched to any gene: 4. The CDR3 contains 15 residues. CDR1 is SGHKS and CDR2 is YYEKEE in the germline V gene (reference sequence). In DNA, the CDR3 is TGTGCCAGCAGCCATAGCGGGGAATCCTACAATGAGCAGTTCTTC. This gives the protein CASSHSGESYNEQFF.

In nucleotides, the CDR3 is TGTGCCAGCAGAGAAAGTGGCGTTTGGCGCGAGACCCAGTACTTC. Protein product: CASRESGVWRETQYF. V usage is TRBV6-5 and J usage is TRBJ2-5, with D uncertain. The CDR3 loop spans 15 amino acids. Germline CDR1 reads MNHEY; CDR2 reads SVGAGI. Between the trimmed V and J ends, which lost 6 bases and 5 bases, there was a span of 19 bases.

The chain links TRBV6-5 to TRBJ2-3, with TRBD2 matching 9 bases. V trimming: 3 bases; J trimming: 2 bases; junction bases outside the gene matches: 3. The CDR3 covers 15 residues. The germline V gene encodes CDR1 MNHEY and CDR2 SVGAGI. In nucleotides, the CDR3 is TGTGCCAGCAGTTATAGCGGGGGAACCACAGATACGCAGTATTTT. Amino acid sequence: CASSYSGGTTDTQYF.